This T cell receptor (beta chain) was found in a study of blood T cell dynamics during melanoma immunotherapy. Notes on the study in general: Disease-control patients' PBMC repertoires became either more clonal or more diverse at W3.

Notes on this clone: What it binds is not known.

Time point defined: pre-treatment baseline. Sequenced by immunoSEQ multiplex PCR; TCRdb stores in-frame clones only, minus some. The sample includes more than 10,000 clones, just over 85% seen only once; the top ten take 3.5% to 4.5%. The CDR3 is 14 residues long. Germline values: CDR1 ENHRY, CDR2 SYGVKD. The V end lost 0 bases, the J end lost 1 base, and 6 bases lay between the germline ends. The sequence came from a human donor with melanoma. The chain joins TRBV10-3 to TRBJ1-1, with D unclear. This material consisted of blood, taken from a patient treated with checkpoint blockade. CDR3 bases: TGTGCCATCAGTGAGTCAGGAGGGAACACTGAAGCTTTCTTT. This gives the protein CAISESGGNTEAFF.